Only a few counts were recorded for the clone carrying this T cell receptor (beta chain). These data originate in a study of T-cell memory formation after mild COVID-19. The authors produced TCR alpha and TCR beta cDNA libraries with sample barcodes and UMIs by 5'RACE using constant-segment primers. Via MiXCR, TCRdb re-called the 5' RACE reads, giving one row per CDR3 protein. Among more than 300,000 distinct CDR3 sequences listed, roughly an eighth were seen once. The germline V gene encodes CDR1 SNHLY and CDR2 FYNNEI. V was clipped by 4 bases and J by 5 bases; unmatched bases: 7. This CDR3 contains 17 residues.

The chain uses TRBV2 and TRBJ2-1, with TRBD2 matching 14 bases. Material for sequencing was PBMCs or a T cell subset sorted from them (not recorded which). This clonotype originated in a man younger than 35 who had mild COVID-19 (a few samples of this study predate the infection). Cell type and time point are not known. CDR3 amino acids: CASSGPLTSGGDNEQFF. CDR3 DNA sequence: TGTGCCAGCAGTGGGCCTCTGACTAGCGGGGGGGACAATGAGCAGTTCTTC.